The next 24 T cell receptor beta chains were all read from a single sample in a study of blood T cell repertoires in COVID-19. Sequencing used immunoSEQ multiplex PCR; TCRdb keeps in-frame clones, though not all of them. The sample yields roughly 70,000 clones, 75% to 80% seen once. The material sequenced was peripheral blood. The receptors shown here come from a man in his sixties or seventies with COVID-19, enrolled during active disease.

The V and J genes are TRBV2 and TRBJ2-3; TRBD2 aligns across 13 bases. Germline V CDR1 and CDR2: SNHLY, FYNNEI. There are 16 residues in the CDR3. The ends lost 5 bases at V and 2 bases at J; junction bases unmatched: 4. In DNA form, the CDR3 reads TGTGCCAGCAGTACGGGACTAGCGGGGACCACAGATACGCAGTATTTT. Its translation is CASSTGLAGTTDTQYF.

The CDR3 DNA is TGCGCCAGCAGCCAGACAGGGAACGTGTACGGGGAGCTGTTTTTT. Protein sequence: CASSQTGNVYGELFF. The chain employs TRBV5-1 and TRBJ2-2; 7 bases map to TRBD1. The CDR3 contains 15 residues. Germline CDR1 is SGHRS and CDR2 is YFSETQ. J was trimmed by 7 bases and V by 4 bases; bases with no gene match: 10.

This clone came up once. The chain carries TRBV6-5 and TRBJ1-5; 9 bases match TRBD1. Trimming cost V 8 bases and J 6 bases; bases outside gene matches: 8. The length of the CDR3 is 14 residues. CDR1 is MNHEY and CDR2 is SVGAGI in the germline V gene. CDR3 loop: CASGGTGPGQPQHF. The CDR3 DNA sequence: TGTGCCAGCGGGGGGACAGGGCCAGGTCAGCCCCAGCATTTT.

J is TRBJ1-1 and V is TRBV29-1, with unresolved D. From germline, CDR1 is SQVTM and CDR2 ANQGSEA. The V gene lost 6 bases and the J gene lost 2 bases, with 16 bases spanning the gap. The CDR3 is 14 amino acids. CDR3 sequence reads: CSVASGLINTEAFF. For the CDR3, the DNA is TGCAGCGTCGCTTCAGGTCTGATTAACACTGAAGCTTTCTTT.

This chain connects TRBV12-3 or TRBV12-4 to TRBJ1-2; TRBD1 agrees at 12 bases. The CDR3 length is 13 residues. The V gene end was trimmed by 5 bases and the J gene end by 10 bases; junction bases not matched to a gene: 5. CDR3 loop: CASSPGTGGYYTF. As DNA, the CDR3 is TGTGCCAGCAGTCCCGGGACAGGGGGCTACTACACCTTC.

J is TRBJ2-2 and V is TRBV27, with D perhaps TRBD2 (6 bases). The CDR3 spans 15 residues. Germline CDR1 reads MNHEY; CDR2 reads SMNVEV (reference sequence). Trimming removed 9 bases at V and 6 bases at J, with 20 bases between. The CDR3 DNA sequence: TGTGCCAGTTTCCTCGGGAGCGGCGACCCCGGGGAGCTGTTTTTT. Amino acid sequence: CASFLGSGDPGELFF.

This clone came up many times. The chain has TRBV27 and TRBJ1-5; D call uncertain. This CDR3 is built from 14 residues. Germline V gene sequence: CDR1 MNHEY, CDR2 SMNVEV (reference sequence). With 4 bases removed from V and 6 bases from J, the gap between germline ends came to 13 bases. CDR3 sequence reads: CASSSLGLSQPQHF. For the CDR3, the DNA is TGTGCCAGCAGTTCTCTCGGACTGTCTCAGCCCCAGCATTTT.

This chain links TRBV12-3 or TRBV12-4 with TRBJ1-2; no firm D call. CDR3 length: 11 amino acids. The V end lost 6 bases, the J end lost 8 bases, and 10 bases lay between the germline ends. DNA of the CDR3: TGTGCCAGCAGCACACACGGGGGCTACACCTTC. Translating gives CASSTHGGYTF.

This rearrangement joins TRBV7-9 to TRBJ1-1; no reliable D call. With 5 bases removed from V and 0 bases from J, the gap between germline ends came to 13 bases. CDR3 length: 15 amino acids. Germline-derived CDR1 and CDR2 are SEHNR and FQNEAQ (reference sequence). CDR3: CASSPRSEMNTEAFF. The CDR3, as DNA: TGTGCCAGCAGCCCGCGAAGTGAAATGAACACTGAAGCTTTCTTT.

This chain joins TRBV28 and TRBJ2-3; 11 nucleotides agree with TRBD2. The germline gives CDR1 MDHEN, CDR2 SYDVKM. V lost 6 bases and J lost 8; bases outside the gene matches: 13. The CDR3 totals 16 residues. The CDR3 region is CASSSAPSGRPGTQYF. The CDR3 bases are TGTGCCAGCAGCTCAGCCCCTAGCGGGAGGCCAGGTACGCAGTATTTT.

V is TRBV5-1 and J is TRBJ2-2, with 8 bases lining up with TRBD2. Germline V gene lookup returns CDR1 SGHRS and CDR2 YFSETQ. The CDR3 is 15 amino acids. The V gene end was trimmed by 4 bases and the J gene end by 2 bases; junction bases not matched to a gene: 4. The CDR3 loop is CASSPGTRNTGELFF. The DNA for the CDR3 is TGCGCCAGCAGCCCCGGGACTAGAAACACCGGGGAGCTGTTTTTT.

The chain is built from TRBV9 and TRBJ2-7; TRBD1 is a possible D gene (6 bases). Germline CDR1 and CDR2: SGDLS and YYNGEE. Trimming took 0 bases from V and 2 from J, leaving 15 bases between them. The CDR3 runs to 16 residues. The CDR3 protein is CASSVGRGTLTYEQYF. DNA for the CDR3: TGTGCCAGCAGCGTAGGCCGAGGGACATTGACCTACGAGCAGTACTTC. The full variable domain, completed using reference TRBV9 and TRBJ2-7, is DSGVTQTPKHLITATGQRVTLRCSPRSGDLSVYWYQQSLDQGLQFLIQYYNGEERAKGNILERFSAQQFPDLHSELNLSSLELGDSALYFCASSVGRGTLTYEQYFGPGTRLTVT.

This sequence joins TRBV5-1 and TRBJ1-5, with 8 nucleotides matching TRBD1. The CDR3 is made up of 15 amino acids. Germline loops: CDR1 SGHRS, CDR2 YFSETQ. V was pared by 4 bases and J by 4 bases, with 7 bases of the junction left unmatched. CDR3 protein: CASSLGQGENQPQHF. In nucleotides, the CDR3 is TGCGCCAGCAGCCTCGGACAGGGAGAGAATCAGCCCCAGCATTTT.

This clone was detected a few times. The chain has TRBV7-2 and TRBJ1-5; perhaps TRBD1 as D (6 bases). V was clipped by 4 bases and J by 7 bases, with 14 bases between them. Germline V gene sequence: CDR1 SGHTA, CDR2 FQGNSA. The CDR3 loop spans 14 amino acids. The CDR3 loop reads CASSSSGEGQPQHF. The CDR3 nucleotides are TGTGCCAGCAGCTCCTCAGGGGAGGGACAGCCCCAGCATTTT.

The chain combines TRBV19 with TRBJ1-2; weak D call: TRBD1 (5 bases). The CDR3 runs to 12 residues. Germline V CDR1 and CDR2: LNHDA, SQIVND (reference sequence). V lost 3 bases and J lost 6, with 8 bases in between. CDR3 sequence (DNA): TGTGCCAGTAGTATTGGGGGGAATGGCTACACCTTC. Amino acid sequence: CASSIGGNGYTF.

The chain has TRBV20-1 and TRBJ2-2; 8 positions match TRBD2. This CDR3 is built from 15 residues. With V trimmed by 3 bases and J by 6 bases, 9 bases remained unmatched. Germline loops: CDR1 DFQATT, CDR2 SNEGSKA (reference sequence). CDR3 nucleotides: TGCAGTGCTAGTACCGGGACTAGTGACGCCGGGGAGCTGTTTTTT. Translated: CSASTGTSDAGELFF.

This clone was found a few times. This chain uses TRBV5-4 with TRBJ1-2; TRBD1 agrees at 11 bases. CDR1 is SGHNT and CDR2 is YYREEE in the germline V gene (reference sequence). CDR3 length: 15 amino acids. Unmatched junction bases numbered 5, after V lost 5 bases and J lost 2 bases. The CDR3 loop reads CASRPGQGGNYGYTF. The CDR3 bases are TGTGCCAGCAGACCGGGACAGGGGGGCAACTATGGCTACACCTTC. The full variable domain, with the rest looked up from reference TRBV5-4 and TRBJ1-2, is ETGVTQSPTHLIKTRGQQVTLRCSSQSGHNTVSWYQQALGQGPQFIFQYYREEENGRGNFPPRFSGLQFPNYSSELNVNALELDDSALYLCASRPGQGGNYGYTFGSGTRLTVV.

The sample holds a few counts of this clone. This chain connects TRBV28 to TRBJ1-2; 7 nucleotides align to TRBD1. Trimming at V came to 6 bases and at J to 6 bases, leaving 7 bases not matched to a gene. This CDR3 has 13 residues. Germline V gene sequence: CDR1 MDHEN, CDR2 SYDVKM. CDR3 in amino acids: CASSRDRVHGYTF. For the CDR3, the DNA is TGTGCCAGCAGCCGAGACAGGGTTCATGGCTACACCTTC.

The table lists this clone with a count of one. CDR3 nucleotide sequence: TGTGCCAGCAGTAGACAGGGTGGGACCTACGAGCAGTACTTC. Its protein is CASSRQGGTYEQYF. The chain uses TRBV6-2 or TRBV6-3 and TRBJ2-7, with TRBD1 identical over 7 bases. The CDR3 contains 14 residues. Germline values: CDR1 MNHEY, CDR2 SVGEGT. The V and J ends lost 5 bases and 2 bases, in that order; junction bases with no gene match: 6.

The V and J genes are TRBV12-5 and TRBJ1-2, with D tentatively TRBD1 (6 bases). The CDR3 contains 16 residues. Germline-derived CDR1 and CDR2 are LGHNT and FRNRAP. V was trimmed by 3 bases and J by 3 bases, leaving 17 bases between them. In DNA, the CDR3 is TGTGCTAGTGGTTTCGGCCTCAGGGGAACGCACTATGGCTACACCTTC. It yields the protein CASGFGLRGTHYGYTF.

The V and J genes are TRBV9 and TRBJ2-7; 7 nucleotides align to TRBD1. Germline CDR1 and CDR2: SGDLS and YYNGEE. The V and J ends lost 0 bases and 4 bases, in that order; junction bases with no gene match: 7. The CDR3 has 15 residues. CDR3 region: CASSVEAGGFYEQYF. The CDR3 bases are TGTGCCAGCAGCGTAGAAGCAGGGGGTTTTTACGAGCAGTACTTC.

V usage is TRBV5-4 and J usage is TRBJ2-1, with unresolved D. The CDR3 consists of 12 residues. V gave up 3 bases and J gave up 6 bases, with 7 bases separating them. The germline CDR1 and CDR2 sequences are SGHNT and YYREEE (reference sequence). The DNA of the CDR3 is TGTGCCAGCAGCTCTTTGCGCAATGAGCAGTTCTTC. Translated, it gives CASSSLRNEQFF.

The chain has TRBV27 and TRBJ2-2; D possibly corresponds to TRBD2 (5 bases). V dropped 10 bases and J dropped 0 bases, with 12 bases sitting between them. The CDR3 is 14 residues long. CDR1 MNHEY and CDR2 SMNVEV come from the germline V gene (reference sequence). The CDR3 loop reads CATSLLPNTGELFF. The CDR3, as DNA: TGTGCCACTAGCCTCCTGCCGAACACCGGGGAGCTGTTTTTT.

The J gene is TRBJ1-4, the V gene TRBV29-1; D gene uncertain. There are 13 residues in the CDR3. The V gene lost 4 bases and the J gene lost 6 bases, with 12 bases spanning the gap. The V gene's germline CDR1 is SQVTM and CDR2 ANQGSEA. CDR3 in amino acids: CSVASGWDEKLFF. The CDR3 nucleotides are TGCAGCGTTGCATCGGGGTGGGATGAAAAACTGTTTTTT.